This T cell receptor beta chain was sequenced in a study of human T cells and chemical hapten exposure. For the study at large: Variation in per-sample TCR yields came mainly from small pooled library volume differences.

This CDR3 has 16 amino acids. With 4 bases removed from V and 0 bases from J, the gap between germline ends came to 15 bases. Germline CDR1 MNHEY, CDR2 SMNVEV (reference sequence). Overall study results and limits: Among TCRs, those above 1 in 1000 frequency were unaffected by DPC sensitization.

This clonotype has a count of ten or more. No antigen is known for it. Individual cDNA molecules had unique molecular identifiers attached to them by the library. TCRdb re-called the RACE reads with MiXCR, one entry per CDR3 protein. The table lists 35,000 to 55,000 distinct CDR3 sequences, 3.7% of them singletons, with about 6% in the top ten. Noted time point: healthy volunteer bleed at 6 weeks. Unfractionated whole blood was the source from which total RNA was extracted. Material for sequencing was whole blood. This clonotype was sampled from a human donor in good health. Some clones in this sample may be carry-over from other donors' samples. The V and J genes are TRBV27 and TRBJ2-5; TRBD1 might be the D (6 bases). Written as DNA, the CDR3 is TGTGCCAGCAGTTCACCCGGGACACTGTACCAAGAGACCCAGTACTTC. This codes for CASSSPGTLYQETQYF.